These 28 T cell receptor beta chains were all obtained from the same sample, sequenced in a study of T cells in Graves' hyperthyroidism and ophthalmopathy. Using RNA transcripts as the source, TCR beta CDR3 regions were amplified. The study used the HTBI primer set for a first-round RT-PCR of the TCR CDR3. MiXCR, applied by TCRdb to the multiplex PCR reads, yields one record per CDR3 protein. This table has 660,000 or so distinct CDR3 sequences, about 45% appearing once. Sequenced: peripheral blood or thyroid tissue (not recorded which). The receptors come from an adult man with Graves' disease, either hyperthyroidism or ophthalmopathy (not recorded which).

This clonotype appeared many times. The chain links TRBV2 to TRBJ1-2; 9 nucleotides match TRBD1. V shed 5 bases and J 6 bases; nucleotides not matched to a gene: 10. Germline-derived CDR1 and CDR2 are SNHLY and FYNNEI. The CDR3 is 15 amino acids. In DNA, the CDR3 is TGTGCCAGCAGTCTCCGGGACAGGGAACGGAATGGCTACACCTTC. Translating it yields CASSLRDRERNGYTF.

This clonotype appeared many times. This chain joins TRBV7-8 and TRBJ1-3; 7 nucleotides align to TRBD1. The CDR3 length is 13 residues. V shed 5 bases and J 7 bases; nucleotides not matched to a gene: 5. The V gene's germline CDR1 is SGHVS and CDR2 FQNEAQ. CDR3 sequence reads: CASSTDRVNTIYF. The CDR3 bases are TGTGCCAGCAGCACCGACAGGGTCAACACCATATATTTT.

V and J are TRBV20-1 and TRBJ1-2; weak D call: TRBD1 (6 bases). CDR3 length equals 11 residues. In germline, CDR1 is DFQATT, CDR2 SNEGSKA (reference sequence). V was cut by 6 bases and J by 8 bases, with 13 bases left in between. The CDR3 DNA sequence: TGCAGTGCCTTACAGGGACGCGGCTACACCTTC. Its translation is CSALQGRGYTF.

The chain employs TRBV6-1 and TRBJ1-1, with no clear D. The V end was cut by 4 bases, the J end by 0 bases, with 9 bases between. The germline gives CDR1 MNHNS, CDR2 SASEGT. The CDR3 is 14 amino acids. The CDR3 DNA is TGTGCCAGCAGTGCCGCCGGGTTGAACACTGAAGCTTTCTTT. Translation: CASSAAGLNTEAFF.

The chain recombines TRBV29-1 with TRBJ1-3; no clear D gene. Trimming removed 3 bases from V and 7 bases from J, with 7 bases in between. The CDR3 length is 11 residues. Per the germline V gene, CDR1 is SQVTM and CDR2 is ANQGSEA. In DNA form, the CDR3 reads TGCAGCGTTGACAGAAGCAACACCATATATTTT. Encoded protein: CSVDRSNTIYF.

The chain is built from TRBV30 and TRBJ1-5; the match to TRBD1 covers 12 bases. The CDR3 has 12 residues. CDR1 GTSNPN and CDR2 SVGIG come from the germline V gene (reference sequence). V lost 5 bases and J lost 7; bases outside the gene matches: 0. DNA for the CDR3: TGTGCCTGGGGGACAGGGGGCCAGCCCCAGCATTTT. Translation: CAWGTGGQPQHF.

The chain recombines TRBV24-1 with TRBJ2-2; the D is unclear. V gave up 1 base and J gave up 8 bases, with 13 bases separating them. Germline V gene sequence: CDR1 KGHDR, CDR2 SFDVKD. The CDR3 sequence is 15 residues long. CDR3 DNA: TGTGCCACCAGTGATTTTGCAGCTCAGGCTGGGGAGCTGTTTTTT. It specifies CATSDFAAQAGELFF.

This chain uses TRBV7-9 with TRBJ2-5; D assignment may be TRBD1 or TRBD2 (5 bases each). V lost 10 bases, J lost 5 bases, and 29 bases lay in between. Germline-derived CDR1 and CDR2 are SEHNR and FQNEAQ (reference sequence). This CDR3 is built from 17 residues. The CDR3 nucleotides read TGTGCCATACACGATCCGGGACGCCAAGGATTATATGAGACCCAGTACTTC. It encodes CAIHDPGRQGLYETQYF.

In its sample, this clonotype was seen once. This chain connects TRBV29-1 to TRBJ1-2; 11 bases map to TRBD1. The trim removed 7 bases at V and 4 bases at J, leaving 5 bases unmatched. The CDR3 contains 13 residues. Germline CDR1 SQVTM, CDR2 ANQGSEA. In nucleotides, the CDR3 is TGCAGCGCCGAGGGACAGGGGGGCTATGGCTACACCTTC. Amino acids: CSAEGQGGYGYTF.

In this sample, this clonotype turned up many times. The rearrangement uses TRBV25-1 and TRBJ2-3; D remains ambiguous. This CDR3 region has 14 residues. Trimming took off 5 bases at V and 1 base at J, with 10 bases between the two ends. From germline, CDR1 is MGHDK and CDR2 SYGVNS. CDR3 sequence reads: CASSKWSGTDTQYF. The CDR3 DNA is TGTGCCAGCAGTAAGTGGAGCGGCACAGATACGCAGTATTTT. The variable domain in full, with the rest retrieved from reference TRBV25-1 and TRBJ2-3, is EADIYQTPRYLVIGTGKKITLECSQTMGHDKMYWYQQDPGMELHLIHYSYGVNSTEKGDLSSESTVSRIRTEHFPLTLESARPSHTSQYLCASSKWSGTDTQYFGPGTRLTVL.

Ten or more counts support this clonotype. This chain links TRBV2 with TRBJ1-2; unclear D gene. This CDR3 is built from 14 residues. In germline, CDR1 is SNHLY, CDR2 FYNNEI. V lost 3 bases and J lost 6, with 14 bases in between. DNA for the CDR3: TGTGCCAGCAGTGAGAGAAGAGGGCAGCATGGCTACACCTTC. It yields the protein CASSERRGQHGYTF.

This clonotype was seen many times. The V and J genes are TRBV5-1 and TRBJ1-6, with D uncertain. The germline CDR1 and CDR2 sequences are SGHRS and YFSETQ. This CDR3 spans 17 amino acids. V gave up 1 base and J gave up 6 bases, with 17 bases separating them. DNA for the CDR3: TGCGCCAGCAGCTTGAGCCTTCGGGCCCTAGTTAATTCACCCCTCCACTTT. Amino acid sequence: CASSLSLRALVNSPLHF.

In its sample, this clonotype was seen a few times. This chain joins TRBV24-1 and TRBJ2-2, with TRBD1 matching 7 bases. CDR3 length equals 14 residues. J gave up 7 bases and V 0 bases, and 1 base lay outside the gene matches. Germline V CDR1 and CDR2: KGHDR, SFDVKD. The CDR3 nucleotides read TGTGCCACCAGTGATTTGAGGGACAGCGGGGAGCTGTTTTTT. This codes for CATSDLRDSGELFF.

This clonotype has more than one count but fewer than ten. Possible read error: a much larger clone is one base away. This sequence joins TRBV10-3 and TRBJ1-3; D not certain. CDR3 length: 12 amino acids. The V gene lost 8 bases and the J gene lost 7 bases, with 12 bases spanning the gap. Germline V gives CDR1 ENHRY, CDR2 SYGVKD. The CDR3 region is CAIATAGNTIYF. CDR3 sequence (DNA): TGTGCCATCGCCACCGCGGGCAACACCATATATTTT.

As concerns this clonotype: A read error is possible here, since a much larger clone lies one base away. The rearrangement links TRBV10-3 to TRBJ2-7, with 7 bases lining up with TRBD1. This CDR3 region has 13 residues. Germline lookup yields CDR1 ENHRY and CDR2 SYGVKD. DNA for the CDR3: TGTGCCAGCAGTGAGGGGGCGCCGGAGAGTCAGTACTTC. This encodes CASSEGAPESQYF.

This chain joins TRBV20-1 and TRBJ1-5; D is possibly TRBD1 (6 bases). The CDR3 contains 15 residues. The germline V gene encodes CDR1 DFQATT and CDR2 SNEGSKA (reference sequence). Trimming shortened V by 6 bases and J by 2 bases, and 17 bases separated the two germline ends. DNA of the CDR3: TGCAGTGCCCCGGTACAGGGAGGCGGCAATCAGCCCCAGCATTTT. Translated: CSAPVQGGGNQPQHF.

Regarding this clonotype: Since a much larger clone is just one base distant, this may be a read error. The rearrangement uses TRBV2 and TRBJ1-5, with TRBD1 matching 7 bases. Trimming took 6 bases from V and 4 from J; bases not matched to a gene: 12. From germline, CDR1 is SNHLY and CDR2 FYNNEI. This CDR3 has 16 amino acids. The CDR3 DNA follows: TGTGCCAGCAGCTCCAGCGGGGGACAGATTAATCAGCCCCAGCATTTT. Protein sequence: CASSSSGGQINQPQHF.

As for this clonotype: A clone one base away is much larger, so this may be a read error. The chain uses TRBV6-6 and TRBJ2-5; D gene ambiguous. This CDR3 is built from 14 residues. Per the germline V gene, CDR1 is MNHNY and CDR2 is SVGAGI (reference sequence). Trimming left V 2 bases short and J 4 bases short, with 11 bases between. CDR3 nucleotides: TGTGCCAGCAGTTACCCCGAGAGCGCAGAGACCCAGTACTTC. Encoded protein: CASSYPESAETQYF.

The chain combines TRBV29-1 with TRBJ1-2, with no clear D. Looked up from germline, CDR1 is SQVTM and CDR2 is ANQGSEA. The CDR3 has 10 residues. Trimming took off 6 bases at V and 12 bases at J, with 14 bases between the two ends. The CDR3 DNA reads TGCAGCGTCGCGGACGGAGGCAACACCTTC. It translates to CSVADGGNTF.

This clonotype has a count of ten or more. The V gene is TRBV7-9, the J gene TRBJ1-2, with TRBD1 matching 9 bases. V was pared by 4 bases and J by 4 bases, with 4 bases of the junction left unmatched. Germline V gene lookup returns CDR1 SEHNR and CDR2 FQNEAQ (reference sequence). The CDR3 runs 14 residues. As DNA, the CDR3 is TGTGCCAGCAGCTCAGACAGGGGGTCCTATGGCTACACCTTC. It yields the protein CASSSDRGSYGYTF.

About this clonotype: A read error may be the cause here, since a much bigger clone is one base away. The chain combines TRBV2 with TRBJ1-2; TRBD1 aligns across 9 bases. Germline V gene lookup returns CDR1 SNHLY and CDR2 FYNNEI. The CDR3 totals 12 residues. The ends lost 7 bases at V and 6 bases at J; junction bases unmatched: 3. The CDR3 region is CASTGTGNGYTF. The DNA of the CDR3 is TGTGCCAGCACCGGGACAGGGAATGGCTACACCTTC.

The CDR3 loop is CASSMPRGLGDQPQHF. For the CDR3, the DNA is TGTGCCAGTAGTATGCCTCGGGGGCTGGGAGATCAGCCCCAGCATTTT. The V gene is TRBV19, the J gene TRBJ1-5; D perhaps matches TRBD1 (6 bases). There are 16 residues in the CDR3. Trimming left V 3 bases short and J 5 bases short, with 17 bases between. Germline assignment: CDR1 LNHDA and CDR2 SQIVND (reference sequence).

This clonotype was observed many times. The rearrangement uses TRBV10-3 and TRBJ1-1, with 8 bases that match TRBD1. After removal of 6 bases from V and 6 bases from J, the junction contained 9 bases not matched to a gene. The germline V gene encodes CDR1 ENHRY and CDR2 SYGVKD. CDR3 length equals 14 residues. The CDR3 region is CAIRETGVMPEAFF. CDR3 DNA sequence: TGTGCCATCAGAGAGACAGGGGTGATGCCTGAAGCTTTCTTT.

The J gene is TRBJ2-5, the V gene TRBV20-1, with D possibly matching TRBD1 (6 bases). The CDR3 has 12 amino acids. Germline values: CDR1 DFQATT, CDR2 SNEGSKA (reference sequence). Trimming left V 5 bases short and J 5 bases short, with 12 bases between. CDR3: CSAGNTGETQYF. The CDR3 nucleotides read TGCAGTGCTGGAAACACAGGGGAGACCCAGTACTTC.

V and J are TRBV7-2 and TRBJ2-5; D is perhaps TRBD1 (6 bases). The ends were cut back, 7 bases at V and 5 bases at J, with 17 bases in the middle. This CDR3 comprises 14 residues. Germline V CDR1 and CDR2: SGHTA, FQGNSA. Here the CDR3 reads CASTGPGAGETQYF. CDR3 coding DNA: TGTGCCAGCACCGGGCCAGGGGCAGGGGAGACCCAGTACTTC.

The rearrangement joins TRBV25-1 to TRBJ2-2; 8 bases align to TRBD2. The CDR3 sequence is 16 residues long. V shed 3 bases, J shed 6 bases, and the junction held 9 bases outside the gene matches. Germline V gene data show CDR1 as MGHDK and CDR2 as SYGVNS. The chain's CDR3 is CASSDTGGLSSGELFF. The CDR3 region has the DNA TGTGCCAGCAGTGATACGGGAGGGCTATCGTCCGGGGAGCTGTTTTTT.

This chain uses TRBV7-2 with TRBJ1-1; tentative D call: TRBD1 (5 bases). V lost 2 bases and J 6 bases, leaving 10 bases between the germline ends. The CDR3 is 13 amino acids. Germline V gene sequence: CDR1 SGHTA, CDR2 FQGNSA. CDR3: CASSLKGAAEAFF. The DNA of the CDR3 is TGTGCCAGCAGCTTAAAAGGGGCCGCTGAAGCTTTCTTT.

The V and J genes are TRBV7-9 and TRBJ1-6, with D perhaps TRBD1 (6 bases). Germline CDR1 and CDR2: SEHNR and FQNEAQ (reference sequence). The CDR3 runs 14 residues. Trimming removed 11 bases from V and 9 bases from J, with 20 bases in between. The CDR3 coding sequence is TGTGCCTGGACCCGGGGGCCGGGCGGTTCACCCCTCCACTTT. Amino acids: CAWTRGPGGSPLHF.